A single sample is the source of the 21 T cell receptor beta chains below, sequenced in a study of response to subunit inactivated influenza vaccine. One entry per CDR3 protein, called by TCRdb with MiXCR from the RT-PCR reads. The data contain approximately 250,000 distinct CDR3 sequences, 9% to 15% of them singletons. The sequencing used non-naive T cells sorted from PBMCs, collected approximately 15 days before vaccination. These receptors were taken from a man aged 50-60 years who received an inactivated influenza vaccine.

The V and J genes are TRBV5-1 and TRBJ2-7; 12 bases align to TRBD2. J was trimmed by 3 bases and V by 1 base; bases with no gene match: 11. This CDR3 spans 18 amino acids. Germline V gene data show CDR1 as SGHRS and CDR2 as YFSETQ. CDR3 residues: CASSLTSGRPNLHYEQYF. The CDR3 DNA reads TGCGCCAGCAGCTTGACTAGCGGGAGGCCCAACCTCCACTACGAGCAGTACTTC.

The table lists this clonotype with many counts. The chain uses TRBV6-5 and TRBJ1-1; D is undetermined. This CDR3 has 15 residues. Germline CDR1 reads MNHEY; CDR2 reads SVGAGI. The V end lost 1 base, the J end lost 1 base, and 10 bases lay between the germline ends. This chain's CDR3 is CASSYFGSGNTEAFF. The DNA of the CDR3 is TGTGCCAGCAGTTACTTCGGGTCGGGGAACACTGAAGCTTTCTTT.

The CDR3 DNA sequence: TGTGCCAGCAGTGAAGCGCTTGGGACCCAAGAGACCCAGTACTTC. Translation gives CASSEALGTQETQYF. This chain joins TRBV2 and TRBJ2-5; D is perhaps TRBD1 or TRBD2 (5 bases each). There are 15 residues in the CDR3. V lost 0 bases and J lost 1, with 9 bases in between. CDR1 SNHLY and CDR2 FYNNEI come from the germline V gene.

V is TRBV20-1 and J is TRBJ2-6; D unclear. V was clipped by 3 bases and J by 0 bases, with 9 bases between them. CDR3 length equals 15 residues. In germline, CDR1 is DFQATT, CDR2 SNEGSKA (reference sequence). CDR3 nucleotide sequence: TGCAGTGCTAGTCATCGTCCCTCTGGGGCCAACGTCCTGACTTTC. Amino acids: CSASHRPSGANVLTF.

This clonotype was counted many times. The chain couples TRBV20-1 to TRBJ2-7; D may correspond to TRBD1 or TRBD2 (5 bases each). The length of the CDR3 is 16 residues. The V end was cut by 1 base, the J end by 0 bases, with 16 bases between. Germline-derived CDR1 and CDR2 are DFQATT and SNEGSKA (reference sequence). CDR3 amino acids: CSARGGSGPLSYEQYF. In DNA, the CDR3 is TGCAGTGCTAGAGGCGGGTCGGGACCCCTCTCCTACGAGCAGTACTTC.

This clonotype was seen more than once but under ten times. The V gene is TRBV3-1, the J gene TRBJ2-7, with 8 bases identical to TRBD1. CDR1 is LGHDT and CDR2 is YNNKEL in the germline V gene (reference sequence). The V gene end was trimmed by 6 bases and the J gene end by 6 bases; junction bases not matched to a gene: 13. CDR3 length equals 15 residues. CDR3 nucleotide sequence: TGTGCCAGCAGTCACGGTCTGGGACAGGCGGGCGAGCAGTACTTC. Its protein product is CASSHGLGQAGEQYF.

The chain carries TRBV7-2 and TRBJ2-2, with 13 bases lining up with TRBD2. This CDR3 has 14 amino acids. Germline CDR1 is SGHTA and CDR2 is FQGNSA. With 6 bases clipped from V and 8 bases from J, the junction kept 3 bases outside the gene matches. CDR3 coding DNA: TGTGCCAGCAGACGACTAGCGGGGGGTGGGGAGCTGTTTTTT. Residues: CASRRLAGGGELFF.

This chain connects TRBV25-1 to TRBJ2-6; D uncertain. V gave up 4 bases and J gave up 2 bases, with 9 bases separating them. The germline V gene encodes CDR1 MGHDK and CDR2 SYGVNS. The CDR3 is 15 residues long. This CDR3 is CASSVPGAGANVLTF. The CDR3 DNA follows: TGTGCCAGCAGTGTCCCGGGCGCTGGGGCCAACGTCCTGACTTTC.

The chain joins TRBV12-3 or TRBV12-4 to TRBJ1-2; a possible D gene is TRBD1 (6 bases). V lost 5 bases and J lost 4, with 14 bases in between. CDR3 length: 14 amino acids. CDR3 sequence (DNA): TGTGCCAGCAGTCCGGCACAGGGCGGCTATGGCTACACCTTC. Translation gives CASSPAQGGYGYTF.

This clonotype was seen a few times. This chain uses TRBV24-1 with TRBJ2-1; a weak D match, TRBD1 (5 bases). Germline V CDR1 and CDR2: KGHDR, SFDVKD. The CDR3 consists of 14 residues. Trimming stripped 5 bases from V and 8 bases from J, with 15 bases between. Written as DNA, the CDR3 is TGTGCCACCAGTGGTGGGGCACTTATTGATGAGCAGTTCTTC. The encoded protein is CATSGGALIDEQFF.

For this clonotype: Sequence at one end of the junction differs from germline and may be a read error. J is TRBJ2-6 and V is TRBV11-2; 7 bases agree with TRBD2. The length of the CDR3 is 17 residues. Looked up from germline, CDR1 is SGHAT and CDR2 is FQNNGV. The CDR3 spells CACSRGRGFSGANVLTF. The CDR3 nucleotides read TGTGCCTGCAGCCGGGGGAGGGGATTCTCTGGGGCCAACGTCCTGACTTTC.

This rearrangement joins TRBV7-9 to TRBJ2-5; unclear D gene. Deletions cut 2 bases from V and 3 bases from J, with 7 bases between. The CDR3 spans 13 residues. Germline V gene data show CDR1 as SEHNR and CDR2 as FQNEAQ (reference sequence). The CDR3 DNA sequence: TGTGCCAGCAGCTTACGCTACGAAGAGACCCAGTACTTC. Translated: CASSLRYEETQYF.

This clonotype was detected many times. This rearrangement joins TRBV10-3 to TRBJ2-1, with a possible D match to TRBD1 (5 bases). The CDR3 spans 12 residues. The germline V gene has CDR1 ENHRY and CDR2 SYGVKD. The V gene lost 11 bases and the J gene lost 0 bases, with 8 bases spanning the gap. DNA for the CDR3: TGTGCCGCAGGGATCTCCTACAATGAGCAGTTCTTC. This sequence encodes CAAGISYNEQFF.

In this sample, this clonotype turned up many times. V is TRBV7-9 and J is TRBJ2-2; D is ambiguous. From germline, CDR1 is SEHNR and CDR2 FQNEAQ (reference sequence). The CDR3 totals 14 residues. The V end was cut by 4 bases, the J end by 1 base, with 7 bases between. For the CDR3, the DNA is TGTGCCAGCAGCTCCCCCTGGAACACCGGGGAGCTGTTTTTT. It codes for CASSSPWNTGELFF.

This clonotype was counted between two and nine times. The chain is built from TRBV6-1 and TRBJ1-2, with D possibly TRBD1 on 5 matching bases. The CDR3 covers 15 residues. V was clipped by 5 bases and J by 4 bases, with 17 bases between them. Germline V gene lookup returns CDR1 MNHNS and CDR2 SASEGT. CDR3 DNA: TGTGCCAGCAGTCCTGAAGGGAAAGGGGTCTATGGCTACACCTTC. It is translated as CASSPEGKGVYGYTF.

This rearrangement joins TRBV4-2 to TRBJ1-1, with D maybe TRBD1 (6 bases). Between the trimmed V and J ends, which lost 5 bases and 1 base, there was a span of 17 bases. In germline, CDR1 is LGHNA, CDR2 YNFKEQ. The CDR3 has 16 amino acids. CDR3 nucleotides: TGTGCCAGCAGCGTAGGGGGGCTGAGGGGGAACACTGAAGCTTTCTTT. This encodes CASSVGGLRGNTEAFF.

This clonotype has ten or more counts. The rearrangement links TRBV5-1 to TRBJ2-2; no reliable D call. The CDR3 is 15 residues long. CDR1 is SGHRS, CDR2 YFSETQ, per germline. Deletions cut 0 bases from V and 1 base from J, with 7 bases between. The CDR3 nucleotides are TGCGCCAGCAGCTTGGACTGGGGGAACACCGGGGAGCTGTTTTTT. As protein: CASSLDWGNTGELFF.

A few counts support this clonotype. The CDR3 nucleotides are TGTGCCAGCCAGACTAGCGGGAGAGACAATGAGCAGTTCTTC. Translated: CASQTSGRDNEQFF. The rearrangement joins TRBV7-3 to TRBJ2-1; 12 bases are a match to TRBD2. The J segment lost 5 bases and the V segment lost 8 bases, leaving 4 bases of the junction unmatched. Germline lookup yields CDR1 SGHTA and CDR2 FQGTGA. The CDR3 length is 14 residues.

Ten or more counts support this clonotype. The chain uses TRBV7-2 and TRBJ2-5; possible D gene TRBD2, 5 bases. CDR1 is SGHTA, CDR2 FQGNSA, per germline. V was trimmed by 3 bases and J by 5 bases, leaving 13 bases between them. The CDR3 extends over 14 amino acids. Here the CDR3 reads CASSFRTLGETQYF. The CDR3 DNA follows: TGTGCCAGCAGCTTCCGGACTCTGGGGGAGACCCAGTACTTC.

This clonotype was observed a handful of times. J is TRBJ2-1 and V is TRBV5-1, with D tentatively TRBD2 (6 bases). The V and J ends lost 0 bases and 4 bases respectively, with 11 bases between them. The germline CDR1 and CDR2 sequences are SGHRS and YFSETQ. The CDR3 spans 15 residues. DNA for the CDR3: TGCGCCAGCAGCTTGGGCGGGGTTCATTACAATGAGCAGTTCTTC. Translating gives CASSLGGVHYNEQFF.

This clonotype appeared a few times. The DNA of the CDR3 is TGTGCCAGCTCACCGCAGGGGGCGCAAACCTACGAGCAGTACTTC. Translation: CASSPQGAQTYEQYF. The V and J genes are TRBV18 and TRBJ2-7, with 8 bases that match TRBD1. V trimming: 3 bases; J trimming: 2 bases; junction bases outside the gene matches: 6. The CDR3 runs 15 residues. Germline CDR1 and CDR2: KGHSH and LQKENI.